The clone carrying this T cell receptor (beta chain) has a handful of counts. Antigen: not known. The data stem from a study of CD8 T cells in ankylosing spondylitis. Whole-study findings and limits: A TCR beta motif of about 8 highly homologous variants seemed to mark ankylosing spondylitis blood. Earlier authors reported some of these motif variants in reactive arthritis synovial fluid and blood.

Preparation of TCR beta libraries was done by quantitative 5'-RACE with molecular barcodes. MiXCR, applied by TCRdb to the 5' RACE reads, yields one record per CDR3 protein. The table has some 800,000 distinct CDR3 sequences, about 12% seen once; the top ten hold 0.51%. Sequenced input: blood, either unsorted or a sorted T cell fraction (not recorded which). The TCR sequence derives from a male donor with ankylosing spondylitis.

As DNA, the CDR3 is TGTGCCACCAGCAGAGATCTGTCGGTCTCCCAGGGCGGGGAGCTGTTTTTT. Amino acid sequence: CATSRDLSVSQGGELFF. The V call is TRBV15, the J call TRBJ2-2; the D gene is possibly TRBD1 (5 bases). The germline V and J ends were trimmed by 0 bases and 7 bases, with 18 bases remaining between them. This CDR3 spans 17 amino acids. CDR1 is LNHNV, CDR2 YYDKDF, per germline (reference sequence).